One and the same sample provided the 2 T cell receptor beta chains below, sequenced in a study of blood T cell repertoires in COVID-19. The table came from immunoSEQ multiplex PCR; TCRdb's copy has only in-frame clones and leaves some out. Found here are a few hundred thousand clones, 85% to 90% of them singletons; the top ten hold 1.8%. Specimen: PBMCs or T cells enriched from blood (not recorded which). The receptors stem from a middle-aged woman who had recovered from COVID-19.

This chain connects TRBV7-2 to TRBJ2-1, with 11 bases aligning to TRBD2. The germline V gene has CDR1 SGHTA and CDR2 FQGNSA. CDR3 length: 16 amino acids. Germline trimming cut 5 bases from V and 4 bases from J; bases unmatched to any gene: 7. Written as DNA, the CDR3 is TGTGCCAGCAGCATTGTAGCGGGAGGGCCGTACAATGAGCAGTTCTTC. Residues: CASSIVAGGPYNEQFF.

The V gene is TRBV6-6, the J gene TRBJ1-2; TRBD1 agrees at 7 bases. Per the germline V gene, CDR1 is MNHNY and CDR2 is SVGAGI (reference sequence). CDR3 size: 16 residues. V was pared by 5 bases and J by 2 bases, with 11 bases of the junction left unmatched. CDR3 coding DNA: TGTGCCAGCAGTACCATGGCCGGGACAGAGAACTATGGCTACACCTTC. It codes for CASSTMAGTENYGYTF.